These 15 T cell receptor beta chains came from one sample sequenced in a study of blood T cell repertoires in COVID-19. Repertoires were generated with immunoSEQ multiplex PCR, while TCRdb's copy carries only in-frame clones and drops some. Among under 400,000 clones listed, around nine tenths were seen once. Sequencing was done on a sample of PBMCs or T cells enriched from blood (not recorded which). Receptors originate from a woman aged 25-40 years who had been exposed to COVID-19.

The chain joins TRBV15 to TRBJ2-1; no clear D. Trimming took 1 base from V and 0 from J, leaving 7 bases between them. CDR1 LNHNV and CDR2 YYDKDF come from the germline V gene (reference sequence). The CDR3 sequence is 15 residues long. CDR3 residues: CATSRVPSSYNEQFF. DNA for the CDR3: TGTGCCACCAGCAGAGTGCCGAGCTCCTACAATGAGCAGTTCTTC.

The CDR3 sequence: CASSATSGRGETQYF. The CDR3 DNA is TGTGCCAGCAGCGCGACTAGCGGGAGGGGAGAGACCCAGTACTTC. This chain uses TRBV9 with TRBJ2-5, with 14 positions matching TRBD2. CDR1 and CDR2 from the germline V gene are SGDLS and YYNGEE. The V segment lost 3 bases and the J segment 4 bases; nucleotides outside the gene matches: 2. The CDR3 has 15 residues.

The chain combines TRBV28 with TRBJ1-2; 9 bases align to TRBD1. Germline V CDR1 and CDR2: MDHEN, SYDVKM. The trim removed 5 bases at V and 4 bases at J, leaving 8 bases unmatched. The CDR3 has 15 residues. CDR3 amino acids: CASSATGGGGYGYTF. CDR3 nucleotides: TGTGCCAGCAGTGCAACAGGGGGCGGAGGCTATGGCTACACCTTC.

The V call is TRBV6-4, the J call TRBJ2-1; TRBD2 matches 7 bases. The CDR3 has 15 residues. J lost 0 bases, V lost 8 bases, and 7 bases had no gene match. Looked up from germline, CDR1 is MRHNA and CDR2 is SNTAGT. The CDR3 bases are TGTGCCAGCGGCCCCATAGCGGGCTCCTACAATGAGCAGTTCTTC. Amino acids: CASGPIAGSYNEQFF.

This clone occurred a few times. The rearrangement uses TRBV19 and TRBJ2-5; 7 bases align to TRBD2. V shed 5 bases, J shed 5 bases, and the junction held 8 bases outside the gene matches. The length of the CDR3 is 14 residues. From germline, CDR1 is LNHDA and CDR2 SQIVND (reference sequence). CDR3 sequence reads: CASSRTGGWETQYF. CDR3 sequence (DNA): TGTGCCAGTAGTCGCACCGGGGGGTGGGAGACCCAGTACTTC.

With respect to this clone: Within the sample, other DNA sequences also encode this same CDR3. This rearrangement joins TRBV28 to TRBJ1-2; 10 bases align to TRBD1. The germline V gene encodes CDR1 MDHEN and CDR2 SYDVKM. V gave up 3 bases and J gave up 5 bases; unmatched junction bases: 0. This CDR3 comprises 13 residues. The CDR3 region has the DNA TGTGCCAGCAGTTTGGGACAGGGGTATGGCTACACCTTC. It is translated as CASSLGQGYGYTF.

The CDR3 is CASSPQGRNNSPLHF. Here the CDR3 DNA reads TGTGCCAGCTCACCACAGGGGCGGAATAATTCACCCCTCCACTTT. This chain links TRBV18 with TRBJ1-6; maybe TRBD1 (5 bases). Germline V gives CDR1 KGHSH, CDR2 LQKENI. V was pared by 1 base and J by 5 bases, with 9 bases between. The CDR3 totals 15 residues.

The chain employs TRBV7-9 and TRBJ2-3, with 13 bases aligning to TRBD2. Trimming took 5 bases from V and 6 from J; bases not matched to a gene: 8. This CDR3 is built from 16 residues. Germline loops: CDR1 SEHNR, CDR2 FQNEAQ (reference sequence). CDR3 protein: CASSDRTSGSRDTQYF. As DNA, the CDR3 is TGTGCCAGCAGCGACCGGACTAGCGGGAGTCGGGATACGCAGTATTTT.

The rearrangement links TRBV7-3 to TRBJ2-3, with 11 bases aligning to TRBD2. Losses at the gene ends were 8 bases for V and 5 bases for J; bases not matched to a gene: 9. Germline loops: CDR1 SGHTA, CDR2 FQGTGA. The CDR3 has 15 residues. Here the CDR3 reads CASGQGLAGGDTQYF. The CDR3 nucleotides read TGTGCCAGCGGCCAAGGGCTAGCGGGAGGAGATACGCAGTATTTT.

This chain links TRBV10-3 with TRBJ1-1; D is undetermined. V gave up 8 bases and J gave up 3 bases, with 13 bases separating them. The CDR3 covers 13 residues. CDR1 and CDR2 (germline): ENHRY, SYGVKD. The CDR3 DNA sequence: TGTGCCATCTGCCCCGGGGATTACACTGAAGCTTTCTTT. This encodes CAICPGDYTEAFF.

The gene calls are TRBV6-5 and TRBJ1-2; D is possibly TRBD1 (6 bases). CDR1 is MNHEY and CDR2 is SVGAGI in the germline V gene. Trimming stripped 5 bases from V and 4 bases from J, with 17 bases between. This CDR3 comprises 15 residues. CDR3: CASSPNYRVLYGYTF. The CDR3 DNA sequence: TGTGCCAGCAGTCCGAACTACAGGGTTCTCTATGGCTACACCTTC.

The chain carries TRBV14 and TRBJ1-4, with TRBD1 as a possible D gene (5 bases). The CDR3 consists of 14 residues. Germline CDR1 and CDR2: SGHDN and FVKESK. V was shortened by 0 bases and J by 10 bases, with 12 bases between the two germline ends. The CDR3 here is CASSQDGYRRKLFF. Here the CDR3 DNA reads TGTGCCAGCAGCCAAGATGGGTACAGGAGAAAACTGTTTTTT.

The chain recombines TRBV5-1 with TRBJ2-7; perhaps TRBD2 as D (6 bases). In germline, CDR1 is SGHRS, CDR2 YFSETQ. CDR3 length: 15 amino acids. Trimming took off 3 bases at V and 3 bases at J, with 16 bases between the two ends. CDR3 DNA: TGCGCCAGCAGCTCGGGAGTTCTGGGGGTCTACGAGCAGTACTTC. This encodes CASSSGVLGVYEQYF.

CDR3 nucleotides: TGTGCCAGTAGTATCCAGGGAAACACCATATATTTT. As protein: CASSIQGNTIYF. This chain joins TRBV19 and TRBJ1-3, with D unclear. CDR1 and CDR2 (germline): LNHDA, SQIVND (reference sequence). V lost 3 bases to trimming and J lost 4 bases, with 4 bases between them. The CDR3 consists of 12 residues. Full variable domain (missing parts from reference TRBV19 and TRBJ1-3): DGGITQSPKYLFRKEGQNVTLSCEQNLNHDAMYWYRQDPGQGLRLIYYSQIVNDFQKGDIAEGYSVSREKKESFPLTVTSAQKNPTAFYLCASSIQGNTIYFGEGSWLTVV.

This clone was picked up a small number of times. J is TRBJ2-1 and V is TRBV11-2, with 10 nucleotides matching TRBD1. The CDR3 is 16 amino acids. Germline CDR1 and CDR2: SGHAT and FQNNGV. V was pared by 3 bases and J by 2 bases, with 4 bases of the junction left unmatched. This CDR3 is CASSFQGQGTYNEQFF. The CDR3 DNA is TGTGCCAGCAGCTTCCAGGGACAGGGGACCTACAATGAGCAGTTCTTC. The complete variable domain, with remaining parts taken from reference TRBV11-2 and TRBJ2-1, reads EAGVAQSPRYKIIEKRQSVAFWCNPISGHATLYWYQQILGQGPKLLIQFQNNGVVDDSQLPKDRFSAERLKGVDSTLKIQPAKLEDSAVYLCASSFQGQGTYNEQFFGPGTRLTVL.